What follows is one T cell receptor (beta chain) and its context. TCRdb re-called the RT-PCR reads through MiXCR, storing one row per CDR3 protein. The data hold hundreds of thousands of distinct CDR3 sequences, with about 14% observed a single time. CDR3 length: 15 amino acids. V was clipped by 7 bases and J by 5 bases, with 19 bases between them. CDR1 and CDR2 from the germline V gene are MDHEN and SYDVKM. Sequencing input: memory CD4+ T cells from blood. The TCR sequence derives from a female donor in good health, serving as a healthy control. The J gene is TRBJ2-3, the V gene TRBV28, with D uncertain. CDR3 region: CASTPFLGKVDTQYF. The CDR3 nucleotides are TGTGCCAGCACCCCCTTTTTAGGAAAGGTAGATACGCAGTATTTT.